This is a list of T cell receptor beta chains from one sample in a study of cytomegalovirus exposure and HLA in healthy donors. Produced via immunoSEQ multiplex PCR; TCRdb's table is partial and in-frame only. The repertoire includes under 170,000 clones, 55% to 80% of them detected once, and approximately 6.5% sits in the top ten. Source material: PBMCs. All receptors come from a woman between 55 and 75 years old in good health and CMV-seropositive. CDR3s include the opening cysteine and the closing phenylalanine or tryptophan. The D gene is left open where the match is weak. Size tells how often a clone was seen (once, few, many) or the class of an expanded clone, and some rows leave it out.

>TRBJ2-1|TRBV7-2|TRBD2|.
CASSLDSGGWNEQFF
TGTGCCAGCAGCTTAGACTCGGGAGGGTGGAATGAGCAGTTCTTC
>TRBJ2-4|TRBV9|.|.
CASSAPGGSLAKNIQYF
TGTGCCAGCAGCGCCCCTGGGGGGAGCCTAGCCAAAAACATTCAGTACTTC
>TRBJ2-7|TRBV28|.|.
CASSPPTGLSYEQYF
TGTGCCAGCAGTCCTCCGACAGGTCTCTCCTACGAGCAGTACTTC
>TRBJ1-1|TRBV6-1|.|.
CASSEWAVPF
TGTGCCAGCAGTGAATGGGCAGTTCCCTTT
>TRBJ1-1|TRBV7-9|.|.
CASSLGGTGTEAFF
TGTGCCAGCAGCCTCGGGGGGACTGGCACTGAAGCTTTCTTT
>TRBJ1-2|TRBV2|.|.
CASSPGHFYGYTF
TGTGCCAGCTCCCCGGGACACTTCTATGGCTACACCTTC
>TRBJ1-1|TRBV5-1|.|.
CASSPDPRGTEAFF
TGCGCCAGCAGCCCAGACCCCCGGGGTACTGAAGCTTTCTTT
>TRBJ2-7|TRBV28|.|few
CASSFSGTLAYEQYF
TGTGCCAGCAGTTTTTCCGGGACATTAGCCTACGAGCAGTACTTC
>TRBJ2-1|TRBV4-2|.|.
CASSQDNGGNSYNEQFF
TGTGCCAGCAGCCAAGATAACGGCGGGAACTCCTACAATGAGCAGTTCTTC
>TRBJ2-7|TRBV5-6|TRBD2|.
CASSPGGLAGGYEQYF
TGTGCCAGCAGCCCGGGGGGACTAGCGGGAGGATACGAGCAGTACTTC
>TRBJ2-7|TRBV7-9|.|.
CSSSLVNYEQYF
TGTTCCAGCAGCTTAGTCAACTACGAGCAGTACTTC
>TRBJ1-6|TRBV7-8|.|few
CASTLRTDTPSPLHF
TGTGCCAGCACCTTAAGGACAGACACCCCGTCACCCCTCCACTTT
>TRBJ1-3|TRBV28|.|few
CASSRRGPPRLGNTIYF
TGTGCCAGCAGTCGGCGGGGTCCCCCACGGCTGGGAAACACCATATATTTT
>TRBJ2-7|TRBV4-2|TRBD2|.
CASSQVSSGNYEQYF
TGTGCCAGCAGCCAAGTTTCTAGCGGGAACTACGAGCAGTACTTC
>TRBJ1-2|TRBV6-1|.|few
CASSEGPSNYGYTF
TGTGCCAGCAGTGAAGGGCCCTCTAACTATGGCTACACCTTC
>TRBJ1-5|TRBV6-5|.|.
CASSYRGSNQPQHF
TGTGCCAGCAGTTACAGGGGGAGCAATCAGCCCCAGCATTTT
>TRBJ2-7|TRBV5-6|TRBD1|.
CASTPSWAGGYEQYF
TGTGCCAGCACCCCCTCATGGGCAGGGGGCTACGAGCAGTACTTC
>TRBJ1-2|TRBV27|.|once
CASSGGLGKTNYGYTF
TGTGCCAGCAGTGGTGGGCTGGGCAAGACTAACTATGGCTACACCTTC
>TRBJ2-4|TRBV5-1|TRBD2|.
CASSPGTSGILAKNIQYF
TGCGCCAGCAGCCCCGGGACTAGCGGGATTTTAGCCAAAAACATTCAGTACTTC
>TRBJ2-1|TRBV7-9|.|.
CASTSNEQFF
TGTGCCAGCACCTCCAATGAGCAGTTCTTC
>TRBJ1-1|TRBV28|.|few
CASRPGTPGLNTEAFF
TGTGCCAGCAGGCCGGGGACACCCGGACTGAACACTGAAGCTTTCTTT
>TRBJ2-5|TRBV14|.|.
CASSPWVGGETQYF
TGTGCCAGCAGCCCCTGGGTAGGGGGAGAGACCCAGTACTTC